One sample yielded the 13 T cell receptor beta chains listed below, sequenced in a study of T-cell reconstitution after alpha-beta-depleted transplantation in children. Unique molecular identifiers were used to barcode this TCRbeta library. TCRdb called the PCR reads again in MiXCR, with one record for every CDR3 protein. The table includes hundreds of thousands of distinct CDR3 sequences, 13% detected once. The sample was PBMCs, taken before TCRalphabeta/CD19-depleted stem cell transplant. The receptors were gathered from a girl aged 2-10 years with congenital amegakaryocytic thrombocytopenia, due to receive a stem cell transplant.

J is TRBJ2-7 and V is TRBV7-9; no reliable D call. CDR3 length: 15 amino acids. The germline V gene encodes CDR1 SEHNR and CDR2 FQNEAQ (reference sequence). V was trimmed by 1 base and J by 2 bases, leaving 12 bases between them. CDR3 loop: CASSLVRTATYEQYF. In DNA form, the CDR3 reads TGTGCCAGCAGCTTAGTGCGGACGGCAACCTACGAGCAGTACTTC.

The chain has TRBV11-2 and TRBJ2-5; a weak D match, TRBD2 (6 bases). The V end lost 0 bases, the J end lost 5 bases, and 10 bases lay between the germline ends. Germline V gene lookup returns CDR1 SGHAT and CDR2 FQNNGV. The CDR3 totals 14 residues. CDR3 protein: CASSLEWGVETQYF. The CDR3, as DNA: TGTGCCAGCAGCTTAGAGTGGGGGGTGGAGACCCAGTACTTC. Full variable domain (rest looked up from reference TRBV11-2 and TRBJ2-5): EAGVAQSPRYKIIEKRQSVAFWCNPISGHATLYWYQQILGQGPKLLIQFQNNGVVDDSQLPKDRFSAERLKGVDSTLKIQPAKLEDSAVYLCASSLEWGVETQYFGPGTRLLVL.

This clonotype showed up just once. A read error may be the cause here, since a much bigger clone is one base away. Without the conserved terminal phenylalanine or tryptophan, this CDR3 likely stems from a read error. V is TRBV7-2 and J is TRBJ2-3; D gene uncertain. Germline values: CDR1 SGHTA, CDR2 FQGNSA. V was clipped by 5 bases and J by 3 bases, with 6 bases between them. CDR3 length: 12 amino acids. This CDR3 is CASSIYTDTQYL. CDR3 DNA sequence: TGTGCCAGCAGCATTTATACAGATACGCAGTATCTT.

This clonotype was seen only a few times. V gene TRBV20-1 combines with J gene TRBJ2-3, with TRBD2 matching over 8 bases. Germline loops: CDR1 DFQATT, CDR2 SNEGSKA (reference sequence). This CDR3 has 14 amino acids. The DNA of the CDR3 is TGCAGCAGCCAGGCGGGAGGAGGCACAGATACGCAGTATTTT. It is translated as CSSQAGGGTDTQYF.

This clonotype has a count of ten or more. In DNA form, the CDR3 reads TGCAGCGTTAGGGCGACTGAGCAGTTCTTC. This translates into CSVRATEQFF. The chain recombines TRBV29-1 with TRBJ2-1; D gene uncertain. Trimming took 5 bases from V and 9 from J, leaving 8 bases between them. Germline V gene sequence: CDR1 SQVTM, CDR2 ANQGSEA. The CDR3 sequence is 10 residues long.

The V gene is TRBV20-1, the J gene TRBJ2-7; D unclear. Trimming stripped 1 base from V and 3 bases from J, with 16 bases between. Germline V gene lookup returns CDR1 DFQATT and CDR2 SNEGSKA (reference sequence). The length of the CDR3 is 15 residues. In DNA, the CDR3 is TGCAGTGCTAGAGCTTTTGTGGTTGGCGGCTACGAGCAGTACTTC. Translated: CSARAFVVGGYEQYF.

This clonotype was picked up a small number of times. The chain has TRBV4-1 and TRBJ1-5; 7 positions match TRBD1. The V segment lost 1 base and the J segment 3 bases; nucleotides outside the gene matches: 3. Germline assignment: CDR1 MGHRA and CDR2 YSYEKL. CDR3 size: 15 residues. The CDR3 coding sequence is TGCGCCAGCAGCCAAGGGACAGGTAACAATCAGCCCCAGCATTTT. It translates to CASSQGTGNNQPQHF.

The chain links TRBV20-1 to TRBJ2-3; 8 nucleotides agree with TRBD2. CDR3 length: 15 residues. Germline V gene sequence: CDR1 DFQATT, CDR2 SNEGSKA (reference sequence). V shed 3 bases, J shed 6 bases, and the junction held 11 bases outside the gene matches. This chain's CDR3 is CSARRVAGSSDTQYF. CDR3 bases: TGCAGTGCTAGGAGGGTAGCGGGATCGTCGGATACGCAGTATTTT.

Ten or more counts support this clonotype. Mismatch with germline at one junction end may stem from a read error. The chain is built from TRBV3-1 and TRBJ2-2; possibly TRBD1 for D (5 bases). The CDR3 runs to 13 residues. Germline V lookup: CDR1 LGHDT, CDR2 YNNKEL (reference sequence). This CDR3 is CASSQGSTGELFF. The CDR3 DNA reads as TGCGCCAGCAGCCAGGGCTCCACCGGGGAGCTGTTTTTT.

The V gene is TRBV20-1, the J gene TRBJ1-2; TRBD1 matches at 7 bases. CDR3 length: 13 residues. Germline V gene data show CDR1 as DFQATT and CDR2 as SNEGSKA (reference sequence). With V trimmed by 2 bases and J by 3 bases, 3 bases remained unmatched. DNA of the CDR3: TGCAGTGCTAGATTCGGACAGGACTATGGCTACACCTTC. It translates to CSARFGQDYGYTF.

This clonotype showed up just a few times. The chain carries TRBV7-3 and TRBJ2-1, with D perhaps given as TRBD1 or TRBD2 (5 bases each). CDR1 and CDR2 (germline): SGHTA, FQGTGA. This CDR3 contains 15 residues. The V end lost 1 base, the J end lost 8 bases, and 15 bases lay between the germline ends. The chain's CDR3 is CASSLRGSSSDEQFF. The DNA of the CDR3 is TGTGCCAGCAGCTTAAGGGGGTCTTCATCCGATGAGCAGTTCTTC.

Ten or more counts support this clonotype. The chain couples TRBV12-3 or TRBV12-4 to TRBJ2-1, with a tentative D call TRBD2 (5 bases). The CDR3 is 13 residues long. V gave up 9 bases and J gave up 0 bases, with 9 bases separating them. CDR3 nucleotides: TGTGCCAGTATTAGCGCCTCCTACAATGAGCAGTTCTTC. Residues: CASISASYNEQFF.

This chain joins TRBV20-1 and TRBJ2-2; D is perhaps TRBD1 (6 bases). V was pared by 3 bases and J by 7 bases, with 21 bases between. The germline gives CDR1 DFQATT, CDR2 SNEGSKA (reference sequence). The CDR3 totals 16 residues. The CDR3 loop reads CSASPGTGPQGGELFF. The CDR3 nucleotides read TGCAGTGCTAGTCCCGGAACAGGGCCTCAGGGCGGGGAGCTGTTTTTT.